This T cell receptor (beta chain) was found in a study of control samples from healthy donors and cancer patients (dated by TCRdb to 2020 to 2021). After removal of 0 bases from V and 4 bases from J, the junction retains 3 bases not matched to a gene. The CDR3 contains 14 residues, cysteine and phenylalanine counted. Of the read, only the CDR3 DNA is kept; its 42 bases are in frame from base 1. The germline V gene specifies SGHRS as CDR1 and YFSETQ as CDR2. Libraries came from the immunoSEQ multiplex PCR assay. Entries here come from immuneACCESS through TCRdb and include only in-frame sequences with V and J called. Some clones fail to appear in such tables; in the studies checked, an unresolved V gene covers under half of the shortfall, and the cause of the remainder is unknown. Within this sample are 350,000 to 450,000 clones, with approximately 90% of them counted one time only. The ten largest clonotypes hold around 6.5% of the sample.

A word on this clone: Its antigen is currently not known. No much larger clone exists at a distance of one base, and base qualities are not known.

This TCR derives from a man in his forties with head and neck cancer. The sequence joins TRBV5-1 to TRBJ2-5; 7 of the junction bases match TRBD1. Material for sequencing was PBMCs. For the CDR3, the sequence is CASSLGGQTETQYF. The DNA sequence is given as TGCGCCAGCAGCTTGGGGGGACAGACAGAGACCCAGTACTTC.